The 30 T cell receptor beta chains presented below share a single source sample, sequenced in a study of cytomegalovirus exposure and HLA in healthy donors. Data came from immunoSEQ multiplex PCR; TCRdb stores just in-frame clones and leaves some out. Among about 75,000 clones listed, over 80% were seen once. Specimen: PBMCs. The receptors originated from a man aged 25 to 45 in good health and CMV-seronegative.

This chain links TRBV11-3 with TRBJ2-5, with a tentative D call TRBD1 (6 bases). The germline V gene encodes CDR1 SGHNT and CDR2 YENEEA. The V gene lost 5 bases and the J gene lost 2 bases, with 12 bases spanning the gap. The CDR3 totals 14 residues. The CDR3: CASSAGQSQETQYF. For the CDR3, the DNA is TGTGCCAGCAGCGCCGGACAGTCACAAGAGACCCAGTACTTC. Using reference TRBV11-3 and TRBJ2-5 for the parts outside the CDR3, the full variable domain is EAGVVQSPRYKIIEKKQPVAFWCNPISGHNTLYWYLQNLGQGPELLIRYENEEAVDDSQLPKDRFSAERLKGVDSTLKIQPAELGDSAVYLCASSAGQSQETQYFGPGTRLLVL.

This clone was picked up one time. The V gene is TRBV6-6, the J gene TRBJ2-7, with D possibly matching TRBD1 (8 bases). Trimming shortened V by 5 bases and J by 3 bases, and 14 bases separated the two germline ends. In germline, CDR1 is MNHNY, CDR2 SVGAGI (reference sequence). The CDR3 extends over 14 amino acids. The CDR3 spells CASSPTGDYYEQYF. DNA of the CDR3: TGTGCCAGCAGTCCGACAGGGGACTACTACGAGCAGTACTTC.

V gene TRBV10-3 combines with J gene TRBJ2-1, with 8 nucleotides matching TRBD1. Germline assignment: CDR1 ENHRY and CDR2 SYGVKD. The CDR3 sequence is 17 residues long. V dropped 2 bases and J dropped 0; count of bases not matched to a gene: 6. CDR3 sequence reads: CAISEPGGPSSYNEQFF. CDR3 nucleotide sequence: TGTGCCATCAGTGAGCCAGGGGGCCCCAGCTCCTACAATGAGCAGTTCTTC.

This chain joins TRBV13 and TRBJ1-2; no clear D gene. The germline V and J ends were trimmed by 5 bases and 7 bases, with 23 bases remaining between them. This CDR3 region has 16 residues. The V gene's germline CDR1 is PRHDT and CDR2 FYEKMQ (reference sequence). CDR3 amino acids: CASSPRREPLPIGYTF. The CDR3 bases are TGTGCCAGCAGCCCTCGTAGAGAGCCCTTGCCGATTGGCTACACCTTC.

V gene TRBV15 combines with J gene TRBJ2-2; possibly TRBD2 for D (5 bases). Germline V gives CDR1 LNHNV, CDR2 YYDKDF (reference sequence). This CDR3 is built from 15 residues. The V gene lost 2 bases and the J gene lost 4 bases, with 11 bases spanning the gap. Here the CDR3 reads CATSRQESGTGELFF. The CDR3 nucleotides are TGTGCCACCAGCAGACAGGAGAGCGGCACCGGGGAGCTGTTTTTT. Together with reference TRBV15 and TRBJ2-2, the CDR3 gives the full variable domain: DAMVIQNPRYQVTQFGKPVTLSCSQTLNHNVMYWYQQKSSQAPKLLFHYYDKDFNNEADTPDNFQSRRPNTSFCFLDIRSPGLGDTAMYLCATSRQESGTGELFFGEGSRLTVL.

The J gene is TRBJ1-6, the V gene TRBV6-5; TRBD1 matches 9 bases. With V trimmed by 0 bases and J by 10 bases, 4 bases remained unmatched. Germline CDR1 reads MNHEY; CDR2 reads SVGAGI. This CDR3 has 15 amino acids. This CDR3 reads CASSYSGQGRSPLHF. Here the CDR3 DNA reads TGTGCCAGCAGTTACTCGGGACAGGGACGGTCACCCCTCCACTTT.

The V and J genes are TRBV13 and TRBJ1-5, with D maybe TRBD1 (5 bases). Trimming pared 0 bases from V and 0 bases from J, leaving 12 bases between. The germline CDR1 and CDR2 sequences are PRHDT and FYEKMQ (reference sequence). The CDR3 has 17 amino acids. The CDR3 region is CASSLGGGGVSNQPQHF. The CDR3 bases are TGTGCCAGCAGCTTAGGCGGGGGGGGAGTTAGCAATCAGCCCCAGCATTTT.

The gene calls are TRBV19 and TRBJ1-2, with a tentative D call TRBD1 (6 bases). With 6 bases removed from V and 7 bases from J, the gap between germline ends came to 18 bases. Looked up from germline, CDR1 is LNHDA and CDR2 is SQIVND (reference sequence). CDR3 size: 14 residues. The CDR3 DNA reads TGTGCCAGTAGAACCGGGACAACCGGCGGTGGCTACACCTTC. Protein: CASRTGTTGGGYTF.

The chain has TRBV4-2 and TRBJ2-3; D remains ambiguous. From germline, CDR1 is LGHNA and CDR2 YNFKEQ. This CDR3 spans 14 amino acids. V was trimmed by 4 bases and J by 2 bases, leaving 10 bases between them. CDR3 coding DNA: TGTGCCAGCAGCCGTCGTGGCACCACAGATACGCAGTATTTT. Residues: CASSRRGTTDTQYF.

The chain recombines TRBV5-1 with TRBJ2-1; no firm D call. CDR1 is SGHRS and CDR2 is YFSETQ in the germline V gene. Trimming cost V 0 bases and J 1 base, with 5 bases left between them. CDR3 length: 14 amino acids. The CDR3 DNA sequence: TGCGCCAGCAGCTTGGCCGTATCCTACAATGAGCAGTTCTTC. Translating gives CASSLAVSYNEQFF.

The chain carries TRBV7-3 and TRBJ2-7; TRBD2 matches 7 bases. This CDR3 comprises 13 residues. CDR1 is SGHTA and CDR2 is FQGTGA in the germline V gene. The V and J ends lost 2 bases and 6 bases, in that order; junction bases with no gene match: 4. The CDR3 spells CASSLWGGSEQYF. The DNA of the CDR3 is TGTGCCAGCAGCTTATGGGGGGGGAGCGAGCAGTACTTC.

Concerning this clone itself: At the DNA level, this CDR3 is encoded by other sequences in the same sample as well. CDR3 loop: CASSPGTGIYEQYF. For the CDR3, the DNA is TGTGCCAGCAGCCCCGGGACTGGCATCTACGAGCAGTACTTC. This rearrangement joins TRBV6-5 to TRBJ2-7; perhaps TRBD2 as D (6 bases). The CDR3 totals 14 residues. Germline CDR1 reads MNHEY; CDR2 reads SVGAGI. Between the trimmed V and J ends, which lost 6 bases and 3 bases, there was a span of 15 bases.

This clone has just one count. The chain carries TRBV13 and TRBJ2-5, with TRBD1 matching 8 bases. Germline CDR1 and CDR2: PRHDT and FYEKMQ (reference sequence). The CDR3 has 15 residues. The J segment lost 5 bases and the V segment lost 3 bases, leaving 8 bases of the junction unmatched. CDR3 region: CASSLPGQDMETQYF. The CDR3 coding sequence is TGTGCCAGCAGCTTGCCGGGACAGGATATGGAGACCCAGTACTTC.

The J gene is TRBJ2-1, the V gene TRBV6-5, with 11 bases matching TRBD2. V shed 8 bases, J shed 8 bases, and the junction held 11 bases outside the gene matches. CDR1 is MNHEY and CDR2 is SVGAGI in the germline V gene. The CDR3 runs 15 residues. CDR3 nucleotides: TGTGCCAGCCTCACCACTAGCGGGAGAATCGATGAGCAGTTCTTC. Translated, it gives CASLTTSGRIDEQFF.

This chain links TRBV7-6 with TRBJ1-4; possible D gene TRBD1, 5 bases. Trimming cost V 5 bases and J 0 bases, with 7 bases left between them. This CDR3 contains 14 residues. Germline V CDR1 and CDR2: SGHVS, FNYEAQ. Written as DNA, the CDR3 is TGTGCCAGCAGCCGGACACCAACTAATGAAAAACTGTTTTTT. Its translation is CASSRTPTNEKLFF.

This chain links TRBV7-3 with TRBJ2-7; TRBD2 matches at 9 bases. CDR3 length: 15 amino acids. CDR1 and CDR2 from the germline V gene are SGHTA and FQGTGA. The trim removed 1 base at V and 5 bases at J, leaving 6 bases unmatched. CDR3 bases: TGTGCCAGCAGCTTAATTGGCGCGGGGGGGAACGAGCAGTACTTC. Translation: CASSLIGAGGNEQYF.

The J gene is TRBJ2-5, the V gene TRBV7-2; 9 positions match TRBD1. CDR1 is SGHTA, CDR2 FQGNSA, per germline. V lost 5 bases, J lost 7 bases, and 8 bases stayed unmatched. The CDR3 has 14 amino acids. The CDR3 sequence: CASSRTGERGTQYF. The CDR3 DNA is TGTGCCAGCAGCCGGACAGGGGAGCGGGGGACCCAGTACTTC.

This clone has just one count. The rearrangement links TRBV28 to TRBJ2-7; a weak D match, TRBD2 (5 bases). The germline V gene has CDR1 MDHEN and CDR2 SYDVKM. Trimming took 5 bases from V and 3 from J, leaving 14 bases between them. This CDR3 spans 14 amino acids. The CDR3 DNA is TGTGCCAGCAGTCCCCCCGGAGGAAACTACGAGCAGTACGTC. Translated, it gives CASSPPGGNYEQYV.

CDR3 loop: CASSPPGGRSGELFF. CDR3 DNA: TGTGCCAGCAGCCCCCCGGGGGGGCGGAGCGGGGAGCTGTTTTTT. This chain connects TRBV5-4 to TRBJ2-2, with 8 bases aligning to TRBD2. V lost 4 bases and J lost 7; bases outside the gene matches: 9. Germline V gene sequence: CDR1 SGHNT, CDR2 YYREEE (reference sequence). CDR3 length: 15 residues.

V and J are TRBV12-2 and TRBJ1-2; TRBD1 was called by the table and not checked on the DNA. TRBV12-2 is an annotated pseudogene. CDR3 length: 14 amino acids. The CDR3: CASRSLTGYYGYTF. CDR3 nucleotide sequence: TGTGCAAGTCGCTCGTTGACAGGCTACTATGGCTACACCTTC.

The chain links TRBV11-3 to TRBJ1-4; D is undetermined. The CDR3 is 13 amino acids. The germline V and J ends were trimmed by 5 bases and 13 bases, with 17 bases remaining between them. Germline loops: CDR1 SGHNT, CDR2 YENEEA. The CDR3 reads CASSEGPGGGLFF. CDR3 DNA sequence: TGTGCCAGCAGCGAGGGCCCCGGCGGAGGACTGTTTTTT.

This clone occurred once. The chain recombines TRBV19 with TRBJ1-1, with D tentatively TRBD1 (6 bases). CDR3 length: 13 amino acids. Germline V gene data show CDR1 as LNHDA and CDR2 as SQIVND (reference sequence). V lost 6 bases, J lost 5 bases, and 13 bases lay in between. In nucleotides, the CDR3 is TGTGCCAGTAGCAACAGGGTAAAGACTGAAGCTTTCTTT. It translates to CASSNRVKTEAFF.

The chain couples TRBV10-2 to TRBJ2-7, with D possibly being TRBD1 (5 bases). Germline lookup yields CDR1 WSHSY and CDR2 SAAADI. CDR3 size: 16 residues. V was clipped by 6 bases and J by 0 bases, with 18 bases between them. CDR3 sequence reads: CASRGVKDTSSYEQYF. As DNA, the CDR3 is TGCGCCAGCAGAGGGGTAAAAGACACCTCCTCCTACGAGCAGTACTTC.

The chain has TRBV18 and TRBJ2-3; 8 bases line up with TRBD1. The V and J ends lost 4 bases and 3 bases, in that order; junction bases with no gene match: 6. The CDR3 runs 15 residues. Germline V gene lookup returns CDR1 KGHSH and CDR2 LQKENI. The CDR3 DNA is TGTGCCAGCTCACGGGACAGGAGAAGGACAGATACGCAGTATTTT. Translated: CASSRDRRRTDTQYF.

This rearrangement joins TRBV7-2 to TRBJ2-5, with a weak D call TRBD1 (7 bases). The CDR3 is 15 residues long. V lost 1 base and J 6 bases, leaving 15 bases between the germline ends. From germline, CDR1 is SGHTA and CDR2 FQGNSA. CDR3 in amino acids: CASSLDGQGGQTQYF. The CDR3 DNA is TGTGCCAGCAGCTTAGATGGTCAGGGGGGACAGACCCAGTACTTC. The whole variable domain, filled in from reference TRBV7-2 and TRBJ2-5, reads GAGVSQSPSNKVTEKGKDVELRCDPISGHTALYWYRQSLGQGLEFLIYFQGNSAPDKSGLPSDRFSAERTGGSVSTLTIQRTQQEDSAVYLCASSLDGQGGQTQYFGPGTRLLVL.

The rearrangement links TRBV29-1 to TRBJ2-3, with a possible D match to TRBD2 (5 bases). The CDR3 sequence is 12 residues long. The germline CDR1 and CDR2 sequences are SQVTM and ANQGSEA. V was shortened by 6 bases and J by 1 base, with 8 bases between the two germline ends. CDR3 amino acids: CSVDGGTDTQYF. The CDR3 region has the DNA TGCAGCGTCGACGGGGGCACAGATACGCAGTATTTT.

CDR3 DNA sequence: TGTGCCAGCAGTTACGAGGGTAGCTCCTACAATGAGCAGTTCTTC. Protein sequence: CASSYEGSSYNEQFF. This chain uses TRBV6-5 with TRBJ2-1; weak D call: TRBD2 (5 bases). The V gene lost 2 bases and the J gene lost 0 bases, with 8 bases spanning the gap. This CDR3 spans 15 amino acids. The germline V gene has CDR1 MNHEY and CDR2 SVGAGI.

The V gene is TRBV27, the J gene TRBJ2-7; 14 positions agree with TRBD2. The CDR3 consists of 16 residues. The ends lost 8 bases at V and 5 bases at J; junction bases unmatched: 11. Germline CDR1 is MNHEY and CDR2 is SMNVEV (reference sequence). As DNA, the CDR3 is TGTGCCAGCGCTCGTGGGACTAGCGGGAGAGGCAACGAGCAGTACGTC. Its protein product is CASARGTSGRGNEQYV.

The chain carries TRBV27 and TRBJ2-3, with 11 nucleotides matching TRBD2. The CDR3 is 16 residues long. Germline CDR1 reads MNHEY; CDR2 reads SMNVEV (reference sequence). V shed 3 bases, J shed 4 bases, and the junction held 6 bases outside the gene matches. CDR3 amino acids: CASSLLIAGGSDTQYF. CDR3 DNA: TGTGCCAGCAGTTTGCTCATAGCGGGAGGGTCAGATACGCAGTATTTT.

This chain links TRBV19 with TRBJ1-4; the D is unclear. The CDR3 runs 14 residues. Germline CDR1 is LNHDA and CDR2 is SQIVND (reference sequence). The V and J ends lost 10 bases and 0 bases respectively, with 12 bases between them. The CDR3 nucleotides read TGTGCCACCAACGGCGGCGCAACTAATGAAAAACTGTTTTTT. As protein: CATNGGATNEKLFF.